This T cell receptor (beta chain) was documented in a study of cytomegalovirus exposure and HLA in healthy donors. An approximately 120-subject validation cohort, separate from the approximately 670-subject first cohort, supplied the donors. This table comes from immunoSEQ multiplex PCR, and its TCRdb copy is limited to in-frame clones, with some not included. The table lists 100,000 to 150,000 clones, 89% of them singletons. Trimming took 6 bases from V and 0 from J; bases not matched to a gene: 11. The CDR3 sequence is 17 residues long. Germline V lookup: CDR1 KGHSH, CDR2 LQKENI. The sequenced sample was PBMCs. The chain recombines TRBV18 with TRBJ1-3; 7 positions agree with TRBD1. The receptor was isolated from a woman aged 18 to 35 in good health and CMV-seronegative. The CDR3 region is CASSHGQDTFSGNTIYF. The CDR3 bases are TGTGCCAGCTCCCATGGACAGGATACTTTCTCTGGAAACACCATATATTTT.